This TCR beta chain was documented in a study of shared clonotypes between healthy human individuals. Study processing details: Without quality scores, immunoSEQ junctional reads could not be filtered like full-length reads. Profiled with immunoSEQ multiplex PCR; TCRdb holds only in-frame clones, not every one. The V and J calls and clone size are taken from that table; D and trimming were inferred from the DNA. The sample holds about 650,000 clones, nearly 97% seen once. It was CD45RO-negative cells, positively selected for CCR7, that made up naive CD8 cells, with terminally differentiated effector memory CD45RA+ cells excluded. The length of the CDR3 is 15 residues. The trim removed 3 bases at V and 5 bases at J, leaving 7 bases unmatched. Germline lookup yields CDR1 SGHNT and CDR2 YYREEE (reference sequence).

This TCR was recovered from a young woman in good health. This chain joins TRBV5-4 and TRBJ2-2; 7 positions match TRBD1. The specimen was naive CD8+ T cells sorted from blood. CDR3 loop: CASSSDRWETGELFF. The CDR3 DNA follows: TGTGCCAGCAGCTCGGACAGGTGGGAGACCGGGGAGCTGTTTTTT.